This entry lists 32 T cell receptor beta chains sequenced from one sample in a study of blood T cell repertoires in COVID-19. This table comes from immunoSEQ multiplex PCR, and its TCRdb copy is limited to in-frame clones, with some not included. The sample lists 100,000 or so clones, more than 70% occurring once. Sequencing input: peripheral blood. These receptors all come from a man between 60 and 70 years old with acute or convalescent COVID-19.

On this clone: Distinct nucleotide sequences in the sample also encode this CDR3. The chain carries TRBV5-1 and TRBJ1-1, with TRBD1 matching 9 bases. Germline lookup yields CDR1 SGHRS and CDR2 YFSETQ. After removal of 1 base from V and 2 bases from J, the junction contained 0 bases not matched to a gene. The length of the CDR3 is 14 residues. The CDR3 DNA is TGCGCCAGCAGCTTGACAGGGGGCAACACTGAAGCTTTCTTT. Protein: CASSLTGGNTEAFF.

The CDR3 spells CASSSGQIYGYTF. The DNA for the CDR3 is TGCGCCAGCAGCTCGGGACAGATCTATGGCTACACCTTC. The rearrangement joins TRBV5-1 to TRBJ1-2; TRBD1 agrees at 7 bases. Germline lookup yields CDR1 SGHRS and CDR2 YFSETQ. Trimming cost V 3 bases and J 4 bases; bases outside gene matches: 3. The CDR3 spans 13 residues.

This clone was counted once. This sequence joins TRBV7-2 and TRBJ2-1, with 8 bases fitting TRBD2. This CDR3 comprises 17 residues. With V trimmed by 2 bases and J by 6 bases, 12 bases remained unmatched. Germline lookup yields CDR1 SGHTA and CDR2 FQGNSA. CDR3 DNA: TGTGCCAGCAGCTTACCCCCCAAGCGGGAGAGATTCAATGAGCAGTTCTTC. It encodes CASSLPPKRERFNEQFF.

The V and J genes are TRBV2 and TRBJ2-2; TRBD1 might be the D (5 bases). Per the germline V gene, CDR1 is SNHLY and CDR2 is FYNNEI. The length of the CDR3 is 14 residues. With 6 bases removed from V and 7 bases from J, the gap between germline ends came to 15 bases. The CDR3 sequence: CASSATGQIGELFF. Written as DNA, the CDR3 is TGTGCCAGCAGCGCTACTGGACAAATCGGGGAGCTGTTTTTT.

This rearrangement joins TRBV5-4 to TRBJ2-3, with D possibly matching TRBD2 (5 bases). V was shortened by 2 bases and J by 6 bases, with 13 bases between the two germline ends. The CDR3 sequence is 14 residues long. The germline V gene encodes CDR1 SGHNT and CDR2 YYREEE (reference sequence). CDR3 sequence (DNA): TGTGCCAGCAGCTTTAAGATTCGAGGGGATACGCAGTATTTT. This translates into CASSFKIRGDTQYF.

This sequence joins TRBV11-2 and TRBJ1-1; 11 bases are shared with TRBD1. The CDR3 length is 16 residues. V gave up 5 bases and J gave up 2 bases; unmatched junction bases: 7. CDR1 is SGHAT, CDR2 FQNNGV, per germline. The CDR3: CASSLGQGAINTEAFF. CDR3 nucleotide sequence: TGTGCCAGCAGCCTCGGACAGGGGGCAATTAACACTGAAGCTTTCTTT. Filled out from reference TRBV11-2 and TRBJ1-1, the complete variable domain reads EAGVAQSPRYKIIEKRQSVAFWCNPISGHATLYWYQQILGQGPKLLIQFQNNGVVDDSQLPKDRFSAERLKGVDSTLKIQPAKLEDSAVYLCASSLGQGAINTEAFFGQGTRLTVV.

The CDR3 loop reads CTSSQDRIGGRARNEQFF. In DNA form, the CDR3 reads TGCACCAGCAGCCAAGATCGAATAGGCGGGAGGGCCAGAAATGAGCAGTTCTTC. J is TRBJ2-1 and V is TRBV1; TRBD2 is the table's D call and was not checked against the DNA. TRBV1 is shown as a pseudogene. This CDR3 is built from 18 residues.

The chain is built from TRBV14 and TRBJ1-2; D call uncertain. Germline CDR1 and CDR2: SGHDN and FVKESK. The CDR3 is 13 residues long. V was trimmed by 0 bases and J by 6 bases, leaving 8 bases between them. The CDR3 DNA sequence: TGTGCCAGCAGCCAAGATTACAGTCATGGCTACACCTTC. Amino acids: CASSQDYSHGYTF.

The chain links TRBV7-2 to TRBJ1-2; 7 bases are shared with TRBD1. With 5 bases clipped from V and 3 bases from J, the junction kept 6 bases outside the gene matches. The CDR3 extends over 14 amino acids. Germline assignment: CDR1 SGHTA and CDR2 FQGNSA. The CDR3 nucleotides are TGTGCCAGCAGCCAAAACAGGGGATACTATGGCTACACCTTC. Translating gives CASSQNRGYYGYTF.

The V gene is TRBV11-2, the J gene TRBJ2-5; TRBD2 aligns across 8 bases. This CDR3 has 14 amino acids. V shed 5 bases and J 2 bases; nucleotides not matched to a gene: 4. CDR1 and CDR2 (germline): SGHAT, FQNNGV. The CDR3 nucleotides are TGTGCCAGCAGCCTCGGGGGGGCTCAAGAGACCCAGTACTTC. Its protein is CASSLGGAQETQYF.

This chain's CDR3 is CASSWGQINEKLFF. The CDR3 DNA follows: TGTGCCAGCAGCTGGGGACAGATTAATGAAAAACTGTTTTTT. The chain is built from TRBV7-3 and TRBJ1-4; TRBD1 matches at 7 bases. This CDR3 has 14 residues. V lost 4 bases, J lost 4 bases, and 3 bases stayed unmatched. Germline V gene lookup returns CDR1 SGHTA and CDR2 FQGTGA.

The gene calls are TRBV18 and TRBJ1-1; D unclear. V shed 2 bases and J shed 1 base, with 11 bases lying between them. Germline V CDR1 and CDR2: KGHSH, LQKENI. This CDR3 comprises 15 residues. The CDR3 region is CASSPRNSPNTEAFF. In nucleotides, the CDR3 is TGTGCCAGCTCACCAAGAAACAGTCCGAACACTGAAGCTTTCTTT.

The J gene is TRBJ1-6, the V gene TRBV30; 7 bases line up with TRBD1. This CDR3 spans 12 amino acids. Per the germline V gene, CDR1 is GTSNPN and CDR2 is SVGIG (reference sequence). J was trimmed by 7 bases and V by 7 bases; bases with no gene match: 4. The CDR3 here is CASPGQNSPLHF. The CDR3 DNA follows: TGTGCCTCACCGGGACAGAATTCACCCCTCCACTTT.

This clone was seen just once. The CDR3 spells CASSVEAMNTEAFF. Written as DNA, the CDR3 is TGTGCCAGCAGCGTAGAAGCGATGAACACTGAAGCTTTCTTT. V gene TRBV9 combines with J gene TRBJ1-1; D unresolved. V gave up 0 bases and J gave up 0 bases, with 6 bases separating them. The CDR3 consists of 14 residues. The germline gives CDR1 SGDLS, CDR2 YYNGEE.

The chain is built from TRBV9 and TRBJ1-2; 7 bases agree with TRBD1. V dropped 0 bases and J dropped 4; count of bases not matched to a gene: 9. The V gene's germline CDR1 is SGDLS and CDR2 YYNGEE. This CDR3 spans 16 amino acids. The CDR3 coding sequence is TGTGCCAGCAGCGTAGGTACAGGGGCCCGTTCCTATGGCTACACCTTC. This gives the protein CASSVGTGARSYGYTF.

The chain combines TRBV6-5 with TRBJ2-7; TRBD1 aligns across 7 bases. The germline V gene encodes CDR1 MNHEY and CDR2 SVGAGI. The CDR3 is 13 amino acids. V dropped 6 bases and J dropped 2; count of bases not matched to a gene: 4. In DNA, the CDR3 is TGTGCCAGCAGCCAGGGGGAGACCTACGAGCAGTACTTC. It specifies CASSQGETYEQYF.

V and J are TRBV5-1 and TRBJ2-7, with D uncertain. Trimming cost V 0 bases and J 1 base, with 11 bases left between them. CDR1 and CDR2 (germline): SGHRS, YFSETQ. The CDR3 consists of 15 residues. In DNA form, the CDR3 reads TGCGCCAGCAGCTTGGAGTGGCAGGTATCCTACGAGCAGTACTTC. Protein sequence: CASSLEWQVSYEQYF.

The rearrangement links TRBV11-2 to TRBJ2-7; perhaps TRBD1 as D (5 bases). Per the germline V gene, CDR1 is SGHAT and CDR2 is FQNNGV. CDR3 size: 15 residues. The germline V and J ends were trimmed by 0 bases and 0 bases, with 9 bases remaining between them. CDR3 loop: CASSLETDTSYEQYF. The CDR3 nucleotides read TGTGCCAGCAGCTTAGAAACGGACACCTCCTACGAGCAGTACTTC.

The rearrangement joins TRBV10-2 to TRBJ2-7, with a weak D call TRBD1 (6 bases). V lost 8 bases, J lost 6 bases, and 17 bases lay in between. Germline V gene sequence: CDR1 WSHSY, CDR2 SAAADI. The CDR3 is 13 amino acids. The CDR3 loop is CASQSNRAGEQYF. The CDR3 bases are TGCGCCAGCCAATCAAACAGGGCGGGCGAGCAGTACTTC.

This chain uses TRBV11-2 with TRBJ2-3; D might be TRBD2 (7 bases). V was trimmed by 1 base and J by 2 bases, leaving 13 bases between them. This CDR3 is 16 amino acids long. Germline V gives CDR1 SGHAT, CDR2 FQNNGV. CDR3 residues: CASSLVGGAHTDTQYF. As DNA, the CDR3 is TGTGCCAGCAGCTTAGTAGGGGGGGCCCACACAGATACGCAGTATTTT.

This clone was seen only once. The chain has TRBV5-1 and TRBJ2-1; perhaps TRBD2 as D (6 bases). The V end was cut by 3 bases, the J end by 9 bases, with 16 bases between. CDR3 length equals 14 residues. Germline V CDR1 and CDR2: SGHRS, YFSETQ. CDR3 DNA: TGCGCCAGCAGCTGGCGGGGTGAGGGTACTGAGCAGTTCTTC. Translated: CASSWRGEGTEQFF.

The chain couples TRBV5-1 to TRBJ2-1; D might be TRBD2 (6 bases). Between the trimmed V and J ends, which lost 8 bases and 4 bases, there was a span of 13 bases. This CDR3 has 13 residues. From germline, CDR1 is SGHRS and CDR2 YFSETQ. CDR3 in amino acids: CASGRDLYNEQFF. CDR3 nucleotides: TGCGCCAGTGGGCGGGACTTATACAATGAGCAGTTCTTC.

CDR3 sequence reads: CASSIDSYSNQPQHF. The DNA of the CDR3 is TGCGCCAGCAGCATCGACAGCTATAGCAATCAGCCCCAGCATTTT. The V and J genes are TRBV5-1 and TRBJ1-5; D may be TRBD1 (5 bases). The V end was cut by 4 bases, the J end by 0 bases, with 11 bases between. CDR1 is SGHRS and CDR2 is YFSETQ in the germline V gene. The length of the CDR3 is 15 residues.

The chain links TRBV27 to TRBJ2-7; 8 bases align to TRBD1. CDR1 MNHEY and CDR2 SMNVEV come from the germline V gene (reference sequence). Trimming cost V 4 bases and J 4 bases; bases outside gene matches: 9. The CDR3 has 15 amino acids. The CDR3 here is CASSYWAGGIYEQYF. The CDR3, as DNA: TGTGCCAGCAGTTATTGGGCAGGGGGCATATACGAGCAGTACTTC.

There are a few counts of this clone. The chain uses TRBV5-1 and TRBJ1-5; 7 positions agree with TRBD1. Germline loops: CDR1 SGHRS, CDR2 YFSETQ. V dropped 4 bases and J dropped 7; count of bases not matched to a gene: 8. The CDR3 extends over 14 amino acids. The CDR3 DNA reads TGCGCCAGCAGCCCGGAACAGGGGTTGCAGCCCCAGCATTTT. Translated, it gives CASSPEQGLQPQHF.

The rearrangement joins TRBV11-3 to TRBJ2-2, with a possible D match to TRBD2 (6 bases). This CDR3 contains 15 residues. V lost 1 base to trimming and J lost 2 bases, with 8 bases between them. CDR1 is SGHNT, CDR2 YENEEA, per germline. CDR3 region: CASSLVAGNTGELFF. CDR3 coding DNA: TGTGCCAGCAGCTTAGTGGCGGGAAACACCGGGGAGCTGTTTTTT.

The chain couples TRBV5-1 to TRBJ1-1, with 7 bases that match TRBD1. The CDR3 is 13 residues long. Per the germline V gene, CDR1 is SGHRS and CDR2 is YFSETQ. V was clipped by 2 bases and J by 9 bases; unmatched bases: 7. CDR3: CASSFGQALQAFF. The CDR3 region has the DNA TGCGCCAGCAGCTTCGGACAGGCTCTTCAAGCTTTCTTT.

This chain links TRBV5-6 with TRBJ2-7; TRBD1 matches at 10 bases. CDR1 is SGHDT and CDR2 is YYEEEE in the germline V gene. The CDR3 consists of 14 residues. Trimming at V came to 2 bases and at J to 5 bases, leaving 4 bases not matched to a gene. CDR3: CASSLGGTGDEQYF. CDR3 nucleotide sequence: TGTGCCAGCAGCTTAGGGGGGACAGGGGACGAGCAGTACTTC.

The V call is TRBV6-1, the J call TRBJ2-2, with D possibly TRBD1 on 6 matching bases. The CDR3 runs to 14 residues. Per the germline V gene, CDR1 is MNHNS and CDR2 is SASEGT. V lost 2 bases, J lost 4 bases, and 8 bases lay in between. The CDR3 reads CASSEHRVTGELFF. The CDR3 coding sequence is TGTGCCAGCAGTGAACACAGGGTCACCGGGGAGCTGTTTTTT.

In this sample, this clone turned up once. The V and J genes are TRBV19 and TRBJ1-6; tentative D call: TRBD1 (6 bases). Germline V gene sequence: CDR1 LNHDA, CDR2 SQIVND (reference sequence). Trimming left V 6 bases short and J 7 bases short, with 13 bases between. The CDR3 is 14 amino acids. Here the CDR3 reads CASRPPGANSPLHF. As DNA, the CDR3 is TGTGCCAGTAGACCTCCAGGGGCGAATTCACCCCTCCACTTT.

There are a few counts of this clone. The V call is TRBV5-1, the J call TRBJ1-1; TRBD1 agrees at 7 bases. J was trimmed by 1 base and V by 1 base; bases with no gene match: 7. This CDR3 comprises 16 residues. Germline loops: CDR1 SGHRS, CDR2 YFSETQ. CDR3 DNA: TGCGCCAGCAGCTTGAGGATTGCAGGGGGGAACACTGAAGCTTTCTTT. This encodes CASSLRIAGGNTEAFF.

This clone was seen only a few times. The gene calls are TRBV5-3 and TRBJ1-5; D may be TRBD1 (6 bases). TRBV5-3 is known as an ORF, though its function is uncertain. The CDR3 has 14 amino acids. Trimming pared 10 bases from V and 4 bases from J, leaving 18 bases between. This CDR3 is CASQTQDRNQPQHF. The CDR3 DNA reads TGTGCCTCTCAGACCCAGGACAGAAATCAGCCCCAGCATTTT.